The T cell receptor (beta chain) described here comes from a study of cytomegalovirus exposure and HLA in healthy donors. Points on this clone: Its antigen is still unknown.

PCR employed 60 Vbeta and 13 Jbeta primers. The data were produced by immunoSEQ multiplex PCR, yet TCRdb's version contains in-frame clones alone and is incomplete. This repertoire shows approximately 87,000 clones, 80% to 85% found once; its top ten account for 4.2%. The study, taken as a whole, reports: Analysis performed later showed TCR beta chains linked to HLA being more clonally expanded than equally common others. Reported results showed that the classifier diagnosed cytomegalovirus status with high specificity and sensitivity. Sequencing had likely introduced a cluster of highly shared sequence variants as an artifact. Most sequenced TCRs were rare (though some public TCRs occurred in many donors).

The CDR3 covers 14 residues. The germline CDR1 and CDR2 sequences are GTSNPN and SVGIG (reference sequence). Trimming at V came to 5 bases and at J to 5 bases, leaving 6 bases not matched to a gene. This chain joins TRBV30 and TRBJ2-2; 9 nucleotides agree with TRBD1. The sample was PBMCs. The receptor comes from a woman between 65 and 79 years old in good health and CMV-seropositive. The CDR3 DNA follows: TGTGCCTGGTACAGGGGGCGGAAGACCGGGGAGCTGTTTTTT. Its translation: CAWYRGRKTGELFF.